The 15 T cell receptor beta chains given below trace back to one sample, sequenced in a study of spatial heterogeneity in lung cancer. Time point noted: sample taken at primary tumor resection. From tumor, nontumor lung or frozen PBMC, whole RNA was taken unsorted for sequencing. TCRdb redid the calling of the 5' RACE reads with MiXCR, one entry per CDR3 protein. Of over 7,000 distinct CDR3 sequences listed, roughly a fifth are singletons. Sequencing was performed on PBMCs, taken at surgery. The receptors come from a female donor with early-stage non-small cell lung cancer.

This clonotype rates as medium-sized. This chain links TRBV6-6 with TRBJ1-1; 9 nucleotides align to TRBD1. Germline lookup yields CDR1 MNHNY and CDR2 SVGAGI (reference sequence). This CDR3 comprises 14 residues. Germline trimming cut 7 bases from V and 4 bases from J; bases unmatched to any gene: 7. The CDR3 nucleotides read TGTGCCAGCAAACCGGGACAGGGATTCACTGAAGCTTTCTTT. This translates into CASKPGQGFTEAFF.

This clonotype was seen many times. J is TRBJ2-7 and V is TRBV7-9; TRBD1 or TRBD2 may be the D gene (5 bases each). The CDR3 loop spans 14 amino acids. V was trimmed by 4 bases and J by 3 bases, leaving 13 bases between them. The germline gives CDR1 SEHNR, CDR2 FQNEAQ (reference sequence). The CDR3 DNA is TGTGCCAGCAGCTCCCGGGACGGCAGCTACGAGCAGTACTTC. It encodes CASSSRDGSYEQYF.

The rearrangement uses TRBV11-2 and TRBJ2-5, with 11 bases fitting TRBD1. Germline loops: CDR1 SGHAT, CDR2 FQNNGV. The CDR3 runs to 15 residues. V lost 4 bases, J lost 5 bases, and 6 bases stayed unmatched. CDR3 DNA: TGTGCCAGCAGCTCAGCCGGGACAGGGGGGGAGACCCAGTACTTC. This translates into CASSSAGTGGETQYF.

The chain's CDR3 is CASRADRGTDNSPLHF. CDR3 coding DNA: TGTGCCAGCAGGGCGGACAGGGGTACCGATAATTCACCCCTCCACTTT. This chain links TRBV7-8 with TRBJ1-6, with 9 bases lining up with TRBD1. The CDR3 covers 16 residues. Germline-derived CDR1 and CDR2 are SGHVS and FQNEAQ. Germline trimming cut 6 bases from V and 5 bases from J; bases unmatched to any gene: 8.

This clonotype was recorded at least ten times. The chain uses TRBV2 and TRBJ2-7, with TRBD1 matching 8 bases. The germline gives CDR1 SNHLY, CDR2 FYNNEI. This CDR3 is 18 amino acids long. V lost 8 bases to trimming and J lost 1 base; unmatched junction nucleotides: 19. The CDR3 sequence: CASRSLFPDGQGSYEQYF. Here the CDR3 DNA reads TGTGCCAGCCGTTCTCTTTTCCCCGATGGACAGGGTTCCTACGAGCAGTACTTC.

By share of the sample, this clonotype is medium-sized (0.01 to 0.1%). The chain has TRBV6-5 and TRBJ1-2; D ambiguous. The CDR3 consists of 13 residues. V lost 2 bases, J lost 7 bases, and 11 bases lay in between. Germline CDR1 MNHEY, CDR2 SVGAGI. The CDR3 loop reads CASSYTRTFGYTF. In nucleotides, the CDR3 is TGTGCCAGCAGTTACACACGGACGTTTGGCTACACCTTC.

Judged by abundance, this clonotype is medium-sized. The chain recombines TRBV15 with TRBJ2-1; the D is unclear. CDR3 length: 12 amino acids. The germline V gene encodes CDR1 LNHNV and CDR2 YYDKDF (reference sequence). The V end lost 3 bases, the J end lost 6 bases, and 6 bases lay between the germline ends. The DNA of the CDR3 is TGTGCCACCAGCAGTTCCAGCAATGAGCAGTTCTTC. This translates into CATSSSSNEQFF.

This clonotype is labeled medium-sized. V and J are TRBV7-2 and TRBJ2-2; TRBD2 matches at 8 bases. J gave up 2 bases and V 2 bases, and 7 bases lay outside the gene matches. Per the germline V gene, CDR1 is SGHTA and CDR2 is FQGNSA. This CDR3 region has 17 residues. DNA for the CDR3: TGTGCCAGCAGCTTAAGTTGGAGCGGGGGTAACACCGGGGAGCTGTTTTTT. Protein sequence: CASSLSWSGGNTGELFF.

V gene TRBV3-1 combines with J gene TRBJ1-1; a possible D gene is TRBD1 (5 bases). The V gene lost 4 bases and the J gene lost 1 base, with 13 bases spanning the gap. Germline lookup yields CDR1 LGHDT and CDR2 YNNKEL (reference sequence). The CDR3 has 15 residues. Here the CDR3 reads CASSLHSTENTEAFF. In DNA, the CDR3 is TGTGCCAGCAGCCTTCATTCGACAGAGAACACTGAAGCTTTCTTT.

This chain connects TRBV20-1 to TRBJ1-3; D not resolved. This CDR3 comprises 13 residues. Trimming took 4 bases from V and 4 from J, leaving 11 bases between them. CDR1 is DFQATT, CDR2 SNEGSKA, per germline (reference sequence). The CDR3 region is CSAMAWSGNTIYF. CDR3 bases: TGCAGTGCTATGGCTTGGTCCGGAAACACCATATATTTT.

This rearrangement joins TRBV5-1 to TRBJ2-6; D is undetermined. Germline V gene data show CDR1 as SGHRS and CDR2 as YFSETQ. The CDR3 length is 14 residues. With 7 bases removed from V and 2 bases from J, the gap between germline ends came to 10 bases. The CDR3 coding sequence is TGCGCCAGCGTTATGGAAGCTGGGGCCAACGTCCTGACTTTC. Protein product: CASVMEAGANVLTF.

By share of the sample, this clonotype is medium-sized. The chain uses TRBV20-1 and TRBJ1-5, with TRBD1 matching over 8 bases. Germline V lookup: CDR1 DFQATT, CDR2 SNEGSKA (reference sequence). Trimming removed 6 bases from V and 6 bases from J; junction bases left unmatched: 7. This CDR3 comprises 13 residues. The CDR3 sequence: CSAQGARGQPQHF. DNA for the CDR3: TGCAGTGCCCAGGGGGCGAGGGGTCAGCCCCAGCATTTT.

The chain employs TRBV20-1 and TRBJ1-3; weak D call: TRBD1 (5 bases). Between the trimmed V and J ends, which lost 3 bases and 1 base, there was a span of 13 bases. CDR1 is DFQATT and CDR2 is SNEGSKA in the germline V gene (reference sequence). The CDR3 is 15 residues long. This CDR3 reads CSARAPGNSGNTIYF. CDR3 DNA sequence: TGCAGTGCTAGGGCTCCAGGGAATTCTGGAAACACCATATATTTT.

This clonotype showed up many times. One end of the junction fails to match germline, which may point to a read error. The chain employs TRBV30 and TRBJ2-7, with 7 bases matching TRBD2. The V gene's germline CDR1 is GTSNPN and CDR2 SVGIG (reference sequence). This CDR3 is built from 12 residues. The CDR3 spells CAGSRAGAEQYF. The CDR3 DNA sequence: TGTGCCGGGAGCCGGGCGGGAGCCGAGCAGTACTTC.

The genes are TRBV2 and TRBJ2-1; D is unresolved. The CDR3 consists of 11 residues. The V end was cut by 3 bases, the J end by 3 bases, with 0 bases between. Germline loops: CDR1 SNHLY, CDR2 FYNNEI. DNA of the CDR3: TGTGCCAGCAGTGACTACAATGAGCAGTTCTTC. Translated, it gives CASSDYNEQFF.